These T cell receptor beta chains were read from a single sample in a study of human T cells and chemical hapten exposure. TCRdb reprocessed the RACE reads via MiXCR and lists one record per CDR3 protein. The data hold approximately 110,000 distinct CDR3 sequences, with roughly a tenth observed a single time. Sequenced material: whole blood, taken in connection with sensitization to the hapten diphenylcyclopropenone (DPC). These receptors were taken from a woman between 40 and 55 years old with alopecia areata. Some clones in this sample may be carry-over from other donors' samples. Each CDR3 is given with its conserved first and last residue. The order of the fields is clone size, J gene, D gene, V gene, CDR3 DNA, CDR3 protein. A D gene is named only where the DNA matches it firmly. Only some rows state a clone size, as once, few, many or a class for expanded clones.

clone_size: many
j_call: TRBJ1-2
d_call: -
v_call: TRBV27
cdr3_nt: TGTGCCAGCAGTTATCGCAGTTCCTATGGCTACACCTTC
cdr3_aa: CASSYRSSYGYTF

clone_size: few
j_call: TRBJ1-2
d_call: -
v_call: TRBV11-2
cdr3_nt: TGTGCCACCCGACCCATAACAGGGTACTCGGCCTATGGCTACACCTTC
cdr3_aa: CATRPITGYSAYGYTF

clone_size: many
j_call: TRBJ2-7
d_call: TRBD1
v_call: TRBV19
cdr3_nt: TGTGCCAGTAGTATAGAGGCAGGGGGCATGTACTCCTACGAGCAGTACTTC
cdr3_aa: CASSIEAGGMYSYEQYF

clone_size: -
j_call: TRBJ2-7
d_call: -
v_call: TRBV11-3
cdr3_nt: TGTGCCAGCAGCTTAGGGGGACCCAGCCCCCACGAGCAGTACTTC
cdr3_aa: CASSLGGPSPHEQYF

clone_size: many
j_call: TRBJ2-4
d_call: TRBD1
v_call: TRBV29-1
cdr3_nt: TGCAGCGTTGAAACAGGGGGTAAAAACATTCAGTACTTC
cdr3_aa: CSVETGGKNIQYF

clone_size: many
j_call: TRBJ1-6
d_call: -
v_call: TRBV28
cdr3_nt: TGTGCCAGCAGTTCTCCAACGGGGGCGGGCAATTCACCCCTCCACTTT
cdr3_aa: CASSSPTGAGNSPLHF

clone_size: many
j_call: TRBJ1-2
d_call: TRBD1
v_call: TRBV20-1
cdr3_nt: TGCAGTGCTAGAGATCAGCGTGAAGGGGGCGCCTATGGCTACACCTTC
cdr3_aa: CSARDQREGGAYGYTF

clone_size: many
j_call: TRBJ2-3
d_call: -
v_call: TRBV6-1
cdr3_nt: TGTGCCGGCGGGTTCTCTACGCAGTATTTT
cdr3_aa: CAGGFSTQYF

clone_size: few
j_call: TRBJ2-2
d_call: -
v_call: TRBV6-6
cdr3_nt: TGTGCCAGCAGCCCCGTGATGACCGGGGAGCTGTTTTTT
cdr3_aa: CASSPVMTGELFF

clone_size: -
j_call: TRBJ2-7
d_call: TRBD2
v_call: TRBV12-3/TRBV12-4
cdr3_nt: TGTGCCAGCAGTTTAACTAGCGGGGCCGCCTACGAGCAGTACTTC
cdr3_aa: CASSLTSGAAYEQYF

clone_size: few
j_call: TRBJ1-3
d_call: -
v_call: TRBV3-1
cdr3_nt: TGTGCCAGCAGCCCGGGAAACACCATATATTTT
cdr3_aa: CASSPGNTIYF

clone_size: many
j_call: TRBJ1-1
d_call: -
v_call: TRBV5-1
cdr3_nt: TGCGCCAGCAGCTTATTTTCAGGGGACACTGAAGCTTTCTTT
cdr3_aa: CASSLFSGDTEAFF

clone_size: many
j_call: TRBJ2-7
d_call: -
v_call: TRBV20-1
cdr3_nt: TGCAGTGTTAGGAGTACAAACTCCTACGAGCAGTACTTC
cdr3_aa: CSVRSTNSYEQYF

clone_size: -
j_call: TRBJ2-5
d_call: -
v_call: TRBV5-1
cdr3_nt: TGCGCCAGCAGCTTTTCCCAAGAGACCCAGTACTTC
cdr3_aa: CASSFSQETQYF

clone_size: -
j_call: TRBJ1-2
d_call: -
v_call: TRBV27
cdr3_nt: TGTGCCAGCAGTTTCAAGGGGAACTATGGCTACACCTTC
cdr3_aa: CASSFKGNYGYTF

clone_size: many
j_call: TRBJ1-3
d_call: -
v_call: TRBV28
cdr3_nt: TGTGCCAGCAGTCCCTCCCCGTGGGGATTGGGCGAAAACACCATATATTTT
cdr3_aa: CASSPSPWGLGENTIYF

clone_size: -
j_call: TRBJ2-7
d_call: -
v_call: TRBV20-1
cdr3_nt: TGCAGTGCTTGGACGGCCCCCTACGAGCAGTACTTC
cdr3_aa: CSAWTAPYEQYF

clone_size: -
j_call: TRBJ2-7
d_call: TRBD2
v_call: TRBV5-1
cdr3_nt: TGCGCCAGCAGCCGGGGGGACCGCTACGAGCAGTACTTC
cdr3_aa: CASSRGDRYEQYF

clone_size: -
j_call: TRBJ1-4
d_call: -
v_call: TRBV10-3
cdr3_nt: TGTGCCATCAGTGGACAACAGAATGAAAAACTGTTTTTT
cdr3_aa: CAISGQQNEKLFF

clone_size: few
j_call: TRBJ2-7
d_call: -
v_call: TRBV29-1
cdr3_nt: TGCAGCGTTGATCTCTTCTACGAGCAGTACTTC
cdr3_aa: CSVDLFYEQYF

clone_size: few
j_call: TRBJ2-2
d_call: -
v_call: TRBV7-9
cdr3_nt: TGTGCCAGCAGCAAGAACAGGGACACCGGGGAGCTGTTTTTT
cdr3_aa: CASSKNRDTGELFF

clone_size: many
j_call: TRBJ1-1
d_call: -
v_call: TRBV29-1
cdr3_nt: TGCAGCGTTGCCCTCGCGGGGTCGGGGAACACTGAAGCTTTCTTT
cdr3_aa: CSVALAGSGNTEAFF

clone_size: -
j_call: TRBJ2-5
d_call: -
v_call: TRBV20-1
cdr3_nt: TGCAGTGCTAGCGGGGGGCGAGAGACCCAGTACTTC
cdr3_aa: CSASGGRETQYF

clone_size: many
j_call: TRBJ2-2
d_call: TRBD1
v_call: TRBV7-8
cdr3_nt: TGTGCCAGCAGCTTGGGGACAGGCCGCACCGGGGAGCTGTTTTTT
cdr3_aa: CASSLGTGRTGELFF

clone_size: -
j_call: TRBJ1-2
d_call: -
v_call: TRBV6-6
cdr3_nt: TGTGCCAGCAGTTACGGCAGCACTAACTATGGCTACACCTTC
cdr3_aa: CASSYGSTNYGYTF

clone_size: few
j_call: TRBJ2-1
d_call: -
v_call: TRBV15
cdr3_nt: TGTGCCACCAGCGCCCGGGACTTTGAGCAGTTCTTC
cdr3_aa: CATSARDFEQFF

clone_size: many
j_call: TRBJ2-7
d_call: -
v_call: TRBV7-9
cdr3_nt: TGTGCCAGCAGCCGGGACGGTCCGGTCGAGCAGTACTTC
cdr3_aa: CASSRDGPVEQYF

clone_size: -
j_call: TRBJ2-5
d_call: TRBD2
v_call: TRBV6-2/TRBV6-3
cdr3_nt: TGTGCCAGCAGCCTAGCTAGCGGGGGGCCGAGGGAGACCCAGTACTTC
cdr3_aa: CASSLASGGPRETQYF